Sequencing of this T cell receptor beta chain was carried out in a study of a mutant IDH1 vaccine in newly diagnosed glioma. Points from the study as a whole: Among patients, around 95% showed immune responses induced by the vaccine.

About this clone: Its target is unknown.

The CDR3 covers 17 residues. CDR1 is SGHTA and CDR2 is FQGNSA in the germline V gene. V shed 5 bases and J 3 bases; nucleotides not matched to a gene: 11. The time point: week 35, safety follow-up. Vaccinated patients received 300 ug of mutant IDH1 20-mer peptide per dose, with topical imiquimod. Profiling relied on immunoSEQ multiplex PCR, and the TCRdb table lists in-frame clones only, not all of them. The sample yields some 61,000 clones, roughly 80% seen once. The chain recombines TRBV7-2 with TRBJ1-5, with 9 bases fitting TRBD1. This clonotype was obtained from a man aged 18 to 35 with glioma. The sample in question was PBMCs, obtained from a glioma patient whose treatment included an IDH1 peptide vaccine. CDR3 in DNA: TGTGCCAGCAGCGCCTTACCCGGGACAGGGCCCAATCAGCCCCAGCATTTT. Protein sequence: CASSALPGTGPNQPQHF.